Here is one T cell receptor (beta chain) with its context. The assay was immunoSEQ multiplex PCR, and TCRdb's table has in-frame clones only and misses some. Among about 380,000 clones listed, approximately 95% were seen once. Germline CDR1 and CDR2: SGHAT and FQNNGV. The CDR3 is made up of 17 amino acids. The ends lost 0 bases at V and 4 bases at J; junction bases unmatched: 6. The data belong to a study of shared T cell receptors in the human thymus. The rearrangement links TRBV11-2 to TRBJ2-3; the match to TRBD2 covers 11 bases. Sequencing was done on a sample of thymocytes. The origin of this receptor is a human donor. The CDR3 protein is CASSLDRTSGSPDTQYF. The CDR3 region has the DNA TGTGCCAGCAGCTTAGATCGCACTAGCGGGAGTCCAGATACGCAGTATTTT.